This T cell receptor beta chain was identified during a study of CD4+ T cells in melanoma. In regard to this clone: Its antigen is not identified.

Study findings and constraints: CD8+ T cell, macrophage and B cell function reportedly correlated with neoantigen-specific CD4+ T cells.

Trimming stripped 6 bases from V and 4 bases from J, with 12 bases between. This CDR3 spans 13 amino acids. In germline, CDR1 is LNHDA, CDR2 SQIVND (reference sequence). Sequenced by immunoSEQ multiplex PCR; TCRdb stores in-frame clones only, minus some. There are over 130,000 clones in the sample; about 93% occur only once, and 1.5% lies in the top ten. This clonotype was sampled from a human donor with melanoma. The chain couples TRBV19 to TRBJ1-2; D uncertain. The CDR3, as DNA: TGTGCCAGTAGACGGACCGTGAGCTATGGCTACACCTTC. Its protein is CASRRTVSYGYTF.